A selection of T cell receptor beta chains follows, all from one sample in a study of beta chain features in type 1 diabetes. Produced via immunoSEQ multiplex PCR; TCRdb's table is partial and in-frame only. This table holds 250,000 or so clones, 20% found once. Source material: naive CD4+ T cells from blood. These receptors were collected from a woman aged 40 to 50 with type 1 diabetes. The conserved cysteine and the conserved F or W are not part of the CDR3 here. Each record gives: V gene, J gene, CDR3 protein.

TRBV5-4	TRBJ2-1	ASSSRLASYNEQF
TRBV4-1	TRBJ2-5	ASRHGREETQY
TRBV11-2	TRBJ1-5	ASSLDRLRPQH
TRBV4-2	TRBJ2-4	ASSPQGIQNIQY
TRBV28	TRBJ1-4	ASRGDRRDNPNEKLF
TRBV30	TRBJ2-1	AWSITSGRIHEQF
TRBV18	TRBJ1-1	ASSPFSGVRGASTEAF
TRBV18	TRBJ2-3	ASSPRDGGGTDTQY
TRBV28	TRBJ1-4	ASSSTGPWEKLF
TRBV29-1	TRBJ1-2	SVYRGPVYGYT
TRBV28	TRBJ2-7	ASSRTASYEQY
TRBV14	TRBJ2-7	ASSRQYEQY
TRBV30	TRBJ2-3	AWSYGLAGVSSDTQY
TRBV28	TRBJ1-1	ASYRGLGTEAF
TRBV5-1	TRBJ2-5	ASSSGSETQY
TRBV7-2	TRBJ2-6	ASNPRDRSFSGANVLT
TRBV19	TRBJ1-2	ASSITTGSYGYT
TRBV4-1	TRBJ2-5	ASSPVNRVETQY
TRBV11-2	TRBJ2-5	ASSLDLVHRETQY
TRBV7-9	TRBJ2-5	ASSSTGNQETQY
TRBV6-5	TRBJ2-7	ASSWTSGRNYEQY
TRBV7-9	TRBJ1-1	ASSLSQGMTEAF
TRBV5-4	TRBJ1-1	ASRYLQGLNTEAF
TRBV4-3	TRBJ2-5	ASSQGDWGEETQY
TRBV7-9	TRBJ2-7	ASNPGTGGIEQY
TRBV14	TRBJ1-6	ASSQGAGLVTLH
TRBV18	TRBJ2-1	ASSPLSGSWDEQF
TRBV5-1	TRBJ2-4	ASRPESGKNIQY
TRBV6-5	TRBJ2-4	ASSYGTGDIQY
TRBV18	TRBJ1-1	ASSRIPGQGFGEAF
TRBV15	TRBJ2-7	ATSTEEGKLAYEQY
TRBV28	TRBJ2-3	ATRTGGTDTQY
TRBV6-5	TRBJ2-2	ASSYGTGVPGELF
TRBV7-9	TRBJ2-3	ASTSEGKRGDTQY
TRBV5-1	TRBJ1-1	ASSLQELNTEAF
TRBV2	TRBJ1-5	ASSEERQQPQH
TRBV5-1	TRBJ2-3	ASSPGTSIDTQY
TRBV25-1	TRBJ1-4	ASSELGGKLF
TRBV7-9	TRBJ1-3	ASSLGQGGNTIY
TRBV7-3	TRBJ1-5	ASSPDRNQPQH
TRBV5-1	TRBJ1-4	ASSLAATNEKLF
TRBV15	TRBJ1-2	ATTTGGNYGYT
TRBV7-9	TRBJ1-2	ASSSQDSYGYT
TRBV5-1	TRBJ2-1	ASSVDGYNEQF
TRBV4-1	TRBJ1-4	ASSQTGTPYEKLF
TRBV29-1	TRBJ2-7	SVETGEGAYEQY
TRBV4-1	TRBJ2-1	ASSQDPGQYNEQF
TRBV18	TRBJ1-2	ASSPPGSYYGYT
TRBV15	TRBJ1-5	ATSTPDQPQH
TRBV29-1	TRBJ1-4	SVGEPNEKLF